This is a list of T cell receptor beta chains from one sample in a study of blood T cells in healthy people across ages. TCRdb reprocessed the 5' RACE reads with MiXCR, giving one entry per CDR3 protein. The sample lists some 1.4 million distinct CDR3 sequences, approximately 38% occurring once. Material: blood. These receptors came from a woman aged 18-29 years in good health. Each CDR3 is given with its conserved first and last residue. The D gene is left open where the match is weak. Size is omitted from some rows. Given values are once, few, many or a class for expanded clones.

v_gene	j_gene	abundance	len	d_gene	CDR3aa	CDR3nt
TRBV4-1	TRBJ2-1	few	19	TRBD2	CASSRAGTSSPGGYNEQFF	TGCGCCAGCAGCCGGGCAGGGACTAGCTCCCCAGGGGGTTACAATGAGCAGTTCTTC
TRBV6-6	TRBJ2-7	NA	14	TRBD2	CASSKREQFYEQYF	TGTGCCAGCAGCAAGCGGGAGCAATTCTACGAGCAGTACTTC
TRBV5-5	TRBJ1-1	NA	14	NA	CASSREGWATEAFF	TGTGCCAGCAGCCGGGAGGGTTGGGCGACTGAAGCTTTCTTT
TRBV27	TRBJ1-6	NA	15	NA	CASRQGTVLNSPLHF	TGTGCCAGCAGGCAGGGTACGGTTCTTAATTCACCCCTCCACTTT
TRBV10-3	TRBJ1-6	NA	20	NA	CAISEPEGRANPNYNSPLHF	TGTGCCATCAGTGAGCCGGAAGGCAGGGCGAACCCTAACTATAATTCACCCCTCCACTTT
TRBV20-1	TRBJ2-7	few	15	TRBD2	CSARGGLAGFYEQYF	TGCAGTGCTAGAGGGGGACTAGCGGGGTTTTACGAGCAGTACTTC
TRBV10-3	TRBJ2-7	few	13	NA	CAIQFEPQYEQYF	TGTGCCATCCAGTTTGAACCACAATACGAGCAGTACTTC
TRBV3-1	TRBJ2-3	few	17	TRBD2	CASSHKPSGSGADTQYF	TGTGCCAGCAGCCATAAGCCTAGCGGAAGCGGGGCAGATACGCAGTATTTT
TRBV28	TRBJ2-5	NA	13	NA	CASTQGVLETQYF	TGTGCCAGCACCCAAGGGGTATTGGAGACCCAGTACTTC
TRBV5-1	TRBJ2-5	NA	15	TRBD1	CASSSGGLGGETQYF	TGCGCCAGCAGCTCAGGTGGCTTAGGGGGCGAGACCCAGTACTTC
TRBV18	TRBJ2-5	NA	12	NA	CASRPSRETQYF	TGTGCCAGCCGACCGTCCCGAGAGACCCAGTACTTC
TRBV20-1	TRBJ1-6	NA	13	NA	CSAGGGLNSPLHF	TGCAGTGCCGGTGGAGGGCTGAATTCACCCCTCCACTTT
TRBV14	TRBJ2-4	NA	15	NA	CASSQDEGAKNIQYF	TGTGCCAGCAGCCAAGATGAGGGAGCAAAAAACATTCAGTACTTC
TRBV5-1	TRBJ2-1	many	12	NA	CASSLEGREQFF	TGCGCCAGCAGCTTGGAGGGGCGTGAGCAGTTCTTC
TRBV2	TRBJ1-2	NA	11	NA	CASEQNYGYTF	TGTGCCAGCGAACAGAACTATGGCTACACCTTC
TRBV10-3	TRBJ2-1	NA	16	NA	CAISDGGWGLDNEQFF	TGTGCCATCAGTGACGGCGGCTGGGGGCTCGACAATGAGCAGTTCTTC
TRBV5-1	TRBJ1-4	few	13	NA	CASSPGINEKLFF	TGCGCCAGCAGCCCGGGGATTAATGAAAAACTGTTTTTT
TRBV7-2	TRBJ2-7	NA	15	TRBD1	CASSLWGDRDYEQYF	TGTGCCAGCAGCTTATGGGGGGACAGGGACTACGAGCAGTACTTC
TRBV12-5	TRBJ1-5	few	13	NA	CASGPWENQPQHF	TGTGCTAGTGGTCCGTGGGAGAATCAGCCCCAGCATTTT
TRBV20-1	TRBJ1-2	NA	14	NA	CSARRQTANYGYTF	TGCAGTGCTCGCCGACAGACTGCTAACTATGGCTACACCTTC
TRBV20-1	TRBJ2-2	NA	14	NA	CSARDHAISGELFF	TGCAGTGCTAGAGATCATGCGATCTCCGGGGAGCTGTTTTTT
TRBV3-1	TRBJ2-7	NA	16	TRBD2	CASSQDHTSGYNEQYF	TGTGCCAGCAGCCAAGATCACACTAGCGGTTACAATGAGCAGTACTTC
TRBV29-1	TRBJ2-1	few	17	TRBD2	CSVEDPTSGSSYNEQFF	TGCAGCGTTGAAGATCCGACTAGCGGGAGCTCCTACAATGAGCAGTTCTTC
TRBV20-1	TRBJ2-2	NA	17	TRBD2	CSAYRLAGVLDTGELFF	TGCAGTGCTTACCGACTAGCGGGAGTGTTGGACACCGGGGAGCTGTTTTTT
TRBV4-1	TRBJ1-4	NA	16	NA	CASSQPPGASLGELFF	TGCGCCAGCAGCCAACCTCCGGGGGCCTCGCTCGGGGAACTGTTTTTT
TRBV20-1	TRBJ2-1	few	11	NA	CSAVGYNEQFF	TGCAGTGCGGTGGGCTACAATGAGCAGTTCTTC
TRBV20-1	TRBJ2-7	NA	14	TRBD2	CSARIAGDSYEQYF	TGCAGTGCCCGGATAGCGGGGGACTCCTACGAGCAGTACTTC
TRBV5-5	TRBJ2-1	NA	16	NA	CASTYPGCSSYNEQFF	TGTGCCAGCACCTACCCGGGGTGCAGCTCCTACAATGAGCAGTTCTTC
TRBV6-1	TRBJ2-7	NA	15	NA	CASSIRGPPSDEQYF	TGTGCCAGCAGTATAAGGGGCCCCCCGAGCGATGAGCAGTACTTC
TRBV12-3/TRBV12-4	TRBJ2-1	many	13	NA	CASSLQVGDEQFF	TGTGCCAGCAGTTTACAGGTCGGGGATGAGCAGTTCTTC
TRBV11-2	TRBJ2-7	NA	15	TRBD1	CASSPTGGISYEQYF	TGTGCCAGCAGCCCCACAGGGGGTATTAGCTACGAGCAGTACTTC
TRBV20-1	TRBJ1-1	NA	12	NA	CSASFILTEAFF	TGCAGTGCTAGCTTCATTTTGACTGAAGCTTTCTTT
TRBV7-9	TRBJ1-4	NA	17	TRBD1	CASSDSQRQGLGEKLFF	TGTGCCAGCAGTGATTCTCAGCGACAGGGCTTAGGCGAAAAACTGTTTTTT
TRBV5-1	TRBJ1-1	NA	16	NA	CASSLSGGSWATEAFF	TGCGCCAGCAGCTTGTCGGGAGGGTCCTGGGCGACTGAAGCTTTCTTT